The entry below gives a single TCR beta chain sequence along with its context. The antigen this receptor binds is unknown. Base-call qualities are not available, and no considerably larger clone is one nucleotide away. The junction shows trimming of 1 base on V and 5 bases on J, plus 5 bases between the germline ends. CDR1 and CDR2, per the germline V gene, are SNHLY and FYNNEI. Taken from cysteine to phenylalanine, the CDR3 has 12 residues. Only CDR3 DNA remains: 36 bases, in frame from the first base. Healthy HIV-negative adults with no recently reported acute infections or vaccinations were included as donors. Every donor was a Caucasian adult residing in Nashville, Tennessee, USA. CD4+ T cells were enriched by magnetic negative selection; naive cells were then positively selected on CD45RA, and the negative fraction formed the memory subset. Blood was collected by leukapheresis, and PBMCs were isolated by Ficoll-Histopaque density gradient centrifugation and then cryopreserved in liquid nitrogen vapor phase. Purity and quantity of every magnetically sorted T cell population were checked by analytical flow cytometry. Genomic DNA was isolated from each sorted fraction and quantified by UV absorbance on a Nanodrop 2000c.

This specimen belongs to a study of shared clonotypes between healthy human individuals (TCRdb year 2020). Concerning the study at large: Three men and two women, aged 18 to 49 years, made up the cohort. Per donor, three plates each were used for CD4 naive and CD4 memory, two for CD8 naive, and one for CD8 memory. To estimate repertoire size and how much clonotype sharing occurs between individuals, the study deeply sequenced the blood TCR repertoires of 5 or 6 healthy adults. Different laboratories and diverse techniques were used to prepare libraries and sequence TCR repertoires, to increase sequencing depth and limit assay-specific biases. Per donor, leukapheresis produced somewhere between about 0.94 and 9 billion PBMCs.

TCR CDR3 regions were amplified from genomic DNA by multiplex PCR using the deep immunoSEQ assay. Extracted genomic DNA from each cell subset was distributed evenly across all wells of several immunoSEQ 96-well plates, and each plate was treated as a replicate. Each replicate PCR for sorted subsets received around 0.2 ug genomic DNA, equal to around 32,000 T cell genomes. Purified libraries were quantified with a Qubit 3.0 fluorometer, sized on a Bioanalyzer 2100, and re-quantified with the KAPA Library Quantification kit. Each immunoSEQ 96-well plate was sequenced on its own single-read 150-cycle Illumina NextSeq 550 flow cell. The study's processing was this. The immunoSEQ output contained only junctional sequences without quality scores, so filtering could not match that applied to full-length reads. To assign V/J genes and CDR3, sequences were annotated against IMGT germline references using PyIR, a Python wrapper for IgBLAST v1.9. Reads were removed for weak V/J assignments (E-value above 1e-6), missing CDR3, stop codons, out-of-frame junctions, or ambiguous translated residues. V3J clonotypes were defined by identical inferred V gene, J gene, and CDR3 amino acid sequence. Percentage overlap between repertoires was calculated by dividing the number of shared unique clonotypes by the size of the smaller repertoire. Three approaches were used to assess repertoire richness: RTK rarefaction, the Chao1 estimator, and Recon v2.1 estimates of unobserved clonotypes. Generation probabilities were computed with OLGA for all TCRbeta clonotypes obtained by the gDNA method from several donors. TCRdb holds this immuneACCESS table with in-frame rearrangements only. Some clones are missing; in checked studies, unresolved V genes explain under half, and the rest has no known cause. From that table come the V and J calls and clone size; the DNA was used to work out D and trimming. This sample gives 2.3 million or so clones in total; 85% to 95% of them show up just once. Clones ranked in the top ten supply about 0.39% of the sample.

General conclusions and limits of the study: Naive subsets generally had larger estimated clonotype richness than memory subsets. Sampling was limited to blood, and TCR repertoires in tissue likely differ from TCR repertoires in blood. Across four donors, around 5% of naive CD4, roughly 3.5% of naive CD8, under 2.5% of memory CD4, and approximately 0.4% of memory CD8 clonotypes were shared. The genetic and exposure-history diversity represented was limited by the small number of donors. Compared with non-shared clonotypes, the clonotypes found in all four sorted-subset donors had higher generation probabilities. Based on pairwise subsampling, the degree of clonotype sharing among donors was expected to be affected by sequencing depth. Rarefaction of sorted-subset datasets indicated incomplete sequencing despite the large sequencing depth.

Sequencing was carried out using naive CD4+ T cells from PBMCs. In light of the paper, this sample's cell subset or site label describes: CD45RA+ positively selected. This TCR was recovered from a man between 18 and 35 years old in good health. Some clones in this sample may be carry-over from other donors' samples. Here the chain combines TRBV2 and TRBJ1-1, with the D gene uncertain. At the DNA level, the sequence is TGTGCCAGCAGTGAAGGGCCAACTGAAGCTTTCTTT. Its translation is CASSEGPTEAFF.